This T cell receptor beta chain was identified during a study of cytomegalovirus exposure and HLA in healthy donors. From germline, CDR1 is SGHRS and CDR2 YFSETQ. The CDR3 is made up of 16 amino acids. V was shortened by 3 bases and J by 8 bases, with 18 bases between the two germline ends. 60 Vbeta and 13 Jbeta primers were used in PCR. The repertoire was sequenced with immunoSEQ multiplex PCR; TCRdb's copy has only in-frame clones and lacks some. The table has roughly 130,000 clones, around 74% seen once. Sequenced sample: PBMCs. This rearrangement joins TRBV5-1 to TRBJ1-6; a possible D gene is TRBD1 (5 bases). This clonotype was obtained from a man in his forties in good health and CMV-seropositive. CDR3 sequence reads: CASSWARGPEDSPLHF. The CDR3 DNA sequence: TGCGCCAGCAGCTGGGCGCGGGGCCCGGAGGATTCACCCCTCCACTTT.